These 30 T cell receptor beta chains were sequenced from one sample in a study of T cell changes during pregnancy in multiple sclerosis. TCRdb's copy holds only in-frame clones and misses some; the assay was immunoSEQ multiplex PCR. Of some 110,000 clones in the sample, under 95% were seen once. The starting material was peripheral blood, obtained after pregnancy. The receptors were sampled from a female donor with multiple sclerosis, enrolled in a pregnancy study.

This chain joins TRBV7-5 and TRBJ1-1; the table's D call of TRBD1 was not tested on the DNA. TRBV7-5 is termed a pseudogene. This CDR3 has 15 amino acids. The CDR3 reads CVRSTGQGMNTEAFF. As DNA, the CDR3 is TGTGTCAGAAGCACCGGACAGGGGATGAACACTGAAGCTTTCTTT.

This clone was recorded once. DNA for the CDR3: TGTGCCAGCAGCCAAGACAGGGTGAACACTGAAGCTTTCTTT. This codes for CASSQDRVNTEAFF. V gene TRBV4-2 combines with J gene TRBJ1-1, with a weak D call TRBD1 (5 bases). Trimming left V 0 bases short and J 0 bases short, with 5 bases between. The germline CDR1 and CDR2 sequences are LGHNA and YNFKEQ. The CDR3 loop spans 14 amino acids.

This sequence joins TRBV6-1 and TRBJ1-1, with 9 bases identical to TRBD1. Germline assignment: CDR1 MNHNS and CDR2 SASEGT. V was clipped by 8 bases and J by 3 bases; unmatched bases: 7. There are 14 residues in the CDR3. The CDR3 reads CASSLRDRDTEAFF. CDR3 DNA: TGTGCCAGCTCCCTGAGGGACAGGGACACTGAAGCTTTCTTT.

V usage is TRBV14 and J usage is TRBJ2-5; no clear D gene. Deletions cut 1 base from V and 6 bases from J, with 6 bases between. The CDR3 runs to 12 residues. Germline loops: CDR1 SGHDN, CDR2 FVKESK. CDR3 in amino acids: CASSQGLQTQYF. CDR3 nucleotides: TGTGCCAGCAGCCAAGGCCTACAGACCCAGTACTTC.

The chain joins TRBV15 to TRBJ2-7; D unresolved. The CDR3 has 15 residues. Looked up from germline, CDR1 is LNHNV and CDR2 is YYDKDF (reference sequence). V dropped 2 bases and J dropped 6 bases, with 17 bases sitting between them. This CDR3 is CATSRRGTTLPEQYF. As DNA, the CDR3 is TGTGCCACCAGCAGACGCGGTACGACGCTTCCCGAGCAGTACTTC.

This clone appeared a single time. V is TRBV11-2 and J is TRBJ1-1; the D gene is possibly TRBD1 (5 bases). CDR3 length: 13 residues. V was trimmed by 1 base and J by 6 bases, leaving 9 bases between them. Germline CDR1 and CDR2: SGHAT and FQNNGV. The CDR3 nucleotides are TGTGCCAGCAGCTTAGCAGGGTCTCCTGAAGCTTTCTTT. Protein: CASSLAGSPEAFF.

The V call is TRBV6-1, the J call TRBJ1-2; maybe TRBD1 (5 bases). CDR1 is MNHNS and CDR2 is SASEGT in the germline V gene. Deletions cut 0 bases from V and 5 bases from J, with 16 bases between. This CDR3 spans 16 amino acids. CDR3 sequence reads: CASSEALQLTVYGYTF. The CDR3 region has the DNA TGTGCCAGCAGTGAAGCGCTTCAGTTGACAGTGTATGGCTACACCTTC.

The chain recombines TRBV20-1 with TRBJ2-3; D remains ambiguous. The germline V gene has CDR1 DFQATT and CDR2 SNEGSKA (reference sequence). V lost 2 bases to trimming and J lost 4 bases, with 4 bases between them. The CDR3 is 11 amino acids. The CDR3 loop is CSARLADTQYF. The CDR3 region has the DNA TGCAGTGCTAGACTAGCAGATACGCAGTATTTT.

V is TRBV18 and J is TRBJ1-2; D may be TRBD1 (6 bases). The germline V gene encodes CDR1 KGHSH and CDR2 LQKENI. CDR3 length equals 15 residues. V was clipped by 3 bases and J by 0 bases, with 11 bases between them. CDR3 residues: CASSPQGRANYGYTF. The CDR3 DNA sequence: TGTGCCAGCTCACCCCAGGGGCGAGCTAACTATGGCTACACCTTC.

The chain recombines TRBV6-5 with TRBJ1-4; D is unresolved. Germline lookup yields CDR1 MNHEY and CDR2 SVGAGI. The CDR3 has 13 amino acids. The ends were cut back, 8 bases at V and 5 bases at J, with 12 bases in the middle. The CDR3: CASCDNQNEKLFF. CDR3 DNA: TGTGCCAGCTGTGACAATCAGAATGAAAAACTGTTTTTT.

This chain connects TRBV27 to TRBJ1-2; possible D gene TRBD1, 6 bases. Germline V gives CDR1 MNHEY, CDR2 SMNVEV (reference sequence). This CDR3 comprises 13 residues. Trimming left V 6 bases short and J 8 bases short, with 16 bases between. Written as DNA, the CDR3 is TGTGCCAGCAGGCCAGGGGTGGCGCAGGGCTACACCTTC. It codes for CASRPGVAQGYTF.

The V call is TRBV4-1, the J call TRBJ2-5; 16 nucleotides match TRBD2. From germline, CDR1 is MGHRA and CDR2 YSYEKL. CDR3 length: 17 residues. Trimming at V came to 1 base and at J to 3 bases, leaving 2 bases not matched to a gene. The CDR3 region has the DNA TGCGCCAGCAGCCAAGCCGGGACTAGCGGGAGGGAAGAGACCCAGTACTTC. Encoded protein: CASSQAGTSGREETQYF.

This chain links TRBV7-8 with TRBJ1-3, with 9 bases matching TRBD1. The V gene end was trimmed by 8 bases and the J gene end by 4 bases; junction bases not matched to a gene: 12. CDR3 length: 16 amino acids. Germline V lookup: CDR1 SGHVS, CDR2 FQNEAQ. For the CDR3, the DNA is TGTGCCAGCCGTCGGGACAGGGTATCGTTCGGAAACACCATATATTTT. Translated, it gives CASRRDRVSFGNTIYF.

J is TRBJ2-2 and V is TRBV5-1; D not certain. CDR3 length: 14 residues. V was cut by 2 bases and J by 7 bases, with 12 bases left in between. CDR1 is SGHRS, CDR2 YFSETQ, per germline. CDR3 protein: CASSLESSVGELFF. CDR3 DNA sequence: TGCGCCAGCAGCTTAGAATCTAGTGTCGGGGAGCTGTTTTTT.

In this sample, this clone turned up once. The rearrangement uses TRBV30 and TRBJ1-2; maybe TRBD1 (5 bases). CDR3 length equals 13 residues. Trimming removed 2 bases at V and 8 bases at J, with 15 bases between. The V gene's germline CDR1 is GTSNPN and CDR2 SVGIG (reference sequence). For the CDR3, the DNA is TGTGCCTGGAGTTCCCCCGGACGGACAGGCTACACCTTC. Translated, it gives CAWSSPGRTGYTF.

This chain links TRBV2 with TRBJ1-1; maybe TRBD1 (6 bases). Per the germline V gene, CDR1 is SNHLY and CDR2 is FYNNEI. This CDR3 region has 12 residues. The germline V and J ends were trimmed by 7 bases and 5 bases, with 11 bases remaining between them. Here the CDR3 reads CASTGTRTEAFF. The CDR3 DNA follows: TGTGCCAGCACCGGGACAAGAACTGAAGCTTTCTTT. The variable domain in full, completed from reference TRBV2 and TRBJ1-1, reads EPEVTQTPSHQVTQMGQEVILRCVPISNHLYFYWYRQILGQKVEFLVSFYNNEISEKSEIFDDQFSVERPDGSNFTLKIRSTKLEDSAMYFCASTGTRTEAFFGQGTRLTVV.

This chain joins TRBV5-1 and TRBJ2-1; perhaps TRBD1 as D (6 bases). Trimming shortened V by 2 bases and J by 7 bases, and 7 bases separated the two germline ends. Per the germline V gene, CDR1 is SGHRS and CDR2 is YFSETQ. This CDR3 region has 12 residues. The CDR3 region is CASSLQGNEQFF. The CDR3 DNA reads as TGCGCCAGCAGCTTACAGGGTAATGAGCAGTTCTTC.

J is TRBJ2-2 and V is TRBV27; 8 bases align to TRBD1. The CDR3 consists of 17 residues. Germline loops: CDR1 MNHEY, CDR2 SMNVEV (reference sequence). With 3 bases clipped from V and 3 bases from J, the junction kept 9 bases outside the gene matches. The CDR3 sequence is CASSFNRDRGYTGELFF. The CDR3 DNA reads as TGTGCCAGCAGTTTTAATCGCGACAGGGGATACACCGGGGAGCTGTTTTTT.

The chain carries TRBV15 and TRBJ2-5, with 8 bases matching TRBD1. The CDR3 extends over 14 amino acids. Looked up from germline, CDR1 is LNHNV and CDR2 is YYDKDF (reference sequence). V trimming: 7 bases; J trimming: 1 base; junction bases outside the gene matches: 5. The DNA for the CDR3 is TGTGCCACCAAGGAGACAGGGGTCCAAGAGACCCAGTACTTC. It is translated as CATKETGVQETQYF.

The rearrangement links TRBV7-2 to TRBJ2-1; 10 bases line up with TRBD2. The CDR3 consists of 18 residues. Per the germline V gene, CDR1 is SGHTA and CDR2 is FQGNSA. V shed 8 bases, J shed 4 bases, and the junction held 17 bases outside the gene matches. Here the CDR3 DNA reads TGTGCCAGCCGATATAGGTTTAGACTAGCGGGCGGATACAATGAGCAGTTCTTC. It encodes CASRYRFRLAGGYNEQFF.

The chain recombines TRBV19 with TRBJ2-5, with a possible D match to TRBD1 (5 bases). CDR3 length: 14 amino acids. Trimming shortened V by 6 bases and J by 2 bases, and 13 bases separated the two germline ends. Germline V CDR1 and CDR2: LNHDA, SQIVND (reference sequence). The CDR3 spells CASSPDSGQETQYF. The DNA for the CDR3 is TGTGCCAGTAGCCCAGACAGTGGTCAAGAGACCCAGTACTTC.

This clone was seen once. The chain joins TRBV19 to TRBJ2-7; D is perhaps TRBD2 (6 bases). The V end was cut by 8 bases, the J end by 0 bases, with 14 bases between. The CDR3 is 14 residues long. Germline V gene lookup returns CDR1 LNHDA and CDR2 SQIVND (reference sequence). This CDR3 is CASSERASSYEQYF. Here the CDR3 DNA reads TGTGCCAGTTCCGAGCGGGCTTCCTCCTACGAGCAGTACTTC.

V gene TRBV18 combines with J gene TRBJ2-6; 8 positions match TRBD2. V was pared by 2 bases and J by 4 bases, with 4 bases of the junction left unmatched. This CDR3 comprises 16 residues. Germline V lookup: CDR1 KGHSH, CDR2 LQKENI. The DNA for the CDR3 is TGTGCCAGCTCACCATCGGGGGGGACAGGGGCCAACGTCCTGACTTTC. It codes for CASSPSGGTGANVLTF.

The chain employs TRBV7-9 and TRBJ1-1; 9 bases fit TRBD1. The length of the CDR3 is 17 residues. The germline gives CDR1 SEHNR, CDR2 FQNEAQ (reference sequence). V trimming: 3 bases; J trimming: 1 base; junction bases outside the gene matches: 9. CDR3 sequence: CASSLDRGGWRNTEAFF. CDR3 nucleotide sequence: TGTGCCAGCAGCTTGGACAGGGGCGGATGGAGGAACACTGAAGCTTTCTTT.

V usage is TRBV11-2 and J usage is TRBJ2-6, with D possibly matching TRBD2 (5 bases). Germline lookup yields CDR1 SGHAT and CDR2 FQNNGV. This CDR3 spans 16 amino acids. Trimming cost V 1 base and J 2 bases, with 9 bases left between them. The CDR3 DNA reads as TGTGCCAGCAGCTTAGGTTGGGGAGCTGGGGCCAACGTCCTGACTTTC. Amino acids: CASSLGWGAGANVLTF.

A note on this clone: Mismatch with germline at one junction end may stem from a read error. The DNA for the CDR3 is TGTGCCTGGAGAGAGGCGGGACCCATTAACTTC. The encoded protein is CAWREAGPINF. The chain links TRBV30 to TRBJ2-7, with D perhaps TRBD2 (6 bases). CDR3 length: 11 amino acids. The germline V gene encodes CDR1 GTSNPN and CDR2 SVGIG (reference sequence).

The gene calls are TRBV29-1 and TRBJ2-3; 10 bases are shared with TRBD2. There are 17 residues in the CDR3. CDR1 is SQVTM and CDR2 is ANQGSEA in the germline V gene. V shed 2 bases and J 0 bases; nucleotides not matched to a gene: 8. CDR3 nucleotide sequence: TGCAGCGTTGAAACTAGCGGGACCCCTTCTAGCACAGATACGCAGTATTTT. Protein: CSVETSGTPSSTDTQYF.

This chain links TRBV6-1 with TRBJ2-7; 8 nucleotides agree with TRBD1. The CDR3 totals 18 residues. V gave up 4 bases and J gave up 0 bases; unmatched junction bases: 14. Germline values: CDR1 MNHNS, CDR2 SASEGT. The CDR3 loop is CASSVRPGTGTSSYEQYF. Here the CDR3 DNA reads TGTGCCAGCAGTGTCCGTCCCGGGACAGGAACGAGCTCCTACGAGCAGTACTTC.

The V gene is TRBV5-1, the J gene TRBJ2-7; possible D gene TRBD2, 6 bases. The germline V gene encodes CDR1 SGHRS and CDR2 YFSETQ. Trimming took off 4 bases at V and 2 bases at J, with 19 bases between the two ends. CDR3 length: 16 amino acids. Here the CDR3 DNA reads TGCGCCAGCAGCCCTTTGGGGAGACTAGGAGCCTACGAGCAGTACTTC. Residues: CASSPLGRLGAYEQYF.

The rearrangement joins TRBV5-8 to TRBJ2-4; the D gene is possibly TRBD1 (5 bases). The CDR3 is 14 residues long. The germline gives CDR1 SGHTS, CDR2 YDEGEE. Trimming pared 0 bases from V and 11 bases from J, leaving 15 bases between. The CDR3 sequence: CASSLVGADGLQYF. The DNA for the CDR3 is TGTGCCAGCAGCTTGGTAGGGGCGGATGGGCTTCAGTACTTC. The full variable domain, completed using reference TRBV5-8 and TRBJ2-4, is EAGVTQSPTHLIKTRGQQATLRCSPISGHTSVYWYQQALGLGLQFLLWYDEGEERNRGNFPPRFSGRQFPNYSSELNVNALELEDSALYLCASSLVGADGLQYFGAGTRLSVL.